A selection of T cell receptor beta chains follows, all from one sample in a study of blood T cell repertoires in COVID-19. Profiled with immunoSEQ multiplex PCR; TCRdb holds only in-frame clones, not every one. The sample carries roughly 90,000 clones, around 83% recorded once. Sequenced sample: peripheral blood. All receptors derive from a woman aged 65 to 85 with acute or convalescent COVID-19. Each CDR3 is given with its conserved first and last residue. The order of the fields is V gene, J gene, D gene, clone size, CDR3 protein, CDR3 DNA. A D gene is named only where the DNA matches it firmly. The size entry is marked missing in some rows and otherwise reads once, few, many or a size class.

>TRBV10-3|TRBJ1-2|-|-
CAILGKDRTTPYGYTF
TGTGCCATCTTGGGAAAAGACAGAACTACGCCCTATGGCTACACCTTC
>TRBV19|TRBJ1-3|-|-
CASHPLGRNTIYF
TGTGCCAGTCACCCTCTGGGCAGGAACACCATATATTTT
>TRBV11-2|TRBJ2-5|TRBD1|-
CASNRGQETQYF
TGTGCCAGTAACAGGGGACAAGAGACCCAGTACTTC
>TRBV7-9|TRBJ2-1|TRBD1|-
CASSFLQGLIEQFF
TGTGCCAGCAGCTTTTTACAGGGGCTCATCGAGCAGTTCTTC
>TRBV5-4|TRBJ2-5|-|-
CASSLRGTQETQYF
TGTGCCAGCAGCTTACGAGGGACACAAGAGACCCAGTACTTC
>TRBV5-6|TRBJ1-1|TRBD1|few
CASSADRGNTEAFF
TGTGCCAGCAGCGCTGACAGGGGGAACACTGAAGCTTTCTTT
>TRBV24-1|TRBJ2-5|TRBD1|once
CATSDSGGAETQYF
TGTGCCACCAGTGATTCAGGGGGCGCGGAGACCCAGTACTTC
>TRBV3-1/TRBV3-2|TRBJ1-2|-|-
CASSHFDMPLYGYTF
TGTGCCAGCAGCCACTTCGACATGCCCCTCTATGGCTACACCTTC
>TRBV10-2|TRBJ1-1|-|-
CASTKNPGATEAFF
TGCGCCAGCACCAAAAACCCAGGGGCCACTGAAGCTTTCTTT
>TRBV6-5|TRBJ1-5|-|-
CASSRTDIQPQHF
TGTGCCAGCAGCCGGACAGATATCCAGCCCCAGCATTTT
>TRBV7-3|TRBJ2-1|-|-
CASSLRQSDITYNEQFF
TGTGCCAGCAGCTTACGTCAAAGTGACATTACCTACAATGAGCAGTTCTTC
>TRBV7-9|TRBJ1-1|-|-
CASSLARVTGPEAFF
TGTGCCAGCAGCTTAGCCAGGGTCACAGGCCCTGAAGCTTTCTTT
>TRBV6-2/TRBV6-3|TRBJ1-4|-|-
CASSYAGATNEKLFF
TGTGCCAGCAGTTACGCGGGTGCGACTAATGAAAAACTGTTTTTT
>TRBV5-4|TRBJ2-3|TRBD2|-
CASSSPQRGGTDTQYF
TGTGCCAGCAGTTCCCCCCAGCGGGGGGGCACAGATACGCAGTATTTT
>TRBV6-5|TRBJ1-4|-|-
CASSYVPQGEKLFF
TGTGCCAGCAGTTACGTCCCCCAGGGTGAAAAACTGTTTTTT
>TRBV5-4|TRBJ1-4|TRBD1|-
CASSRRTGGTEKLFF
TGTGCCAGCAGCAGACGGACAGGGGGGACTGAAAAACTGTTTTTT
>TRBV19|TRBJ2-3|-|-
CASRVAGFTDTQYF
TGTGCCAGTAGGGTGGCAGGGTTCACAGATACGCAGTATTTT